One sample yielded the 3 T cell receptor beta chains listed below, sequenced in a study of long-term antiretroviral therapy in people with HIV. Samples were assayed with immunoSEQ v3.0 at survey level. Measured with immunoSEQ multiplex PCR; TCRdb has only the in-frame clones, and not every one. The sample includes 25,000 to 40,000 clones, roughly 97% of them seen just once. The material was unsorted PBMCs, obtained 7.6 years after starting antiretroviral therapy. The receptors shown here come from a man aged 25-40 years with HIV.

V and J are TRBV11-2 and TRBJ2-3; D not certain. V lost 1 base and J lost 5, with 7 bases in between. CDR3 length: 13 residues. CDR1 is SGHAT, CDR2 FQNNGV, per germline. The CDR3 DNA follows: TGTGCCAGCAGCTTAGCTAACAGAGATACGCAGTATTTT. It yields the protein CASSLANRDTQYF. Full variable domain (outside the CDR3, taken from reference TRBV11-2 and TRBJ2-3): EAGVAQSPRYKIIEKRQSVAFWCNPISGHATLYWYQQILGQGPKLLIQFQNNGVVDDSQLPKDRFSAERLKGVDSTLKIQPAKLEDSAVYLCASSLANRDTQYFGPGTRLTVL.

This clone occurred once. The chain couples TRBV6-1 to TRBJ2-1; D call uncertain. V was shortened by 2 bases and J by 7 bases, with 9 bases between the two germline ends. The CDR3 sequence is 13 residues long. Germline lookup yields CDR1 MNHNS and CDR2 SASEGT. The CDR3 DNA reads TGTGCCAGCAGTGAATACTCGGAAAATGAGCAGTTCTTC. Residues: CASSEYSENEQFF.

The chain is built from TRBV9 and TRBJ2-3, with D possibly being TRBD1 (5 bases). Deletions cut 5 bases from V and 5 bases from J, with 15 bases between. CDR1 is SGDLS and CDR2 is YYNGEE in the germline V gene. CDR3 length equals 14 residues. The CDR3 region has the DNA TGTGCCAGCAGTGTCACCAGGGAACTAGATACGCAGTATTTT. Translation gives CASSVTRELDTQYF.